This record covers a single T cell receptor beta chain. The target of this receptor is not known. No much larger clone is present one base from it, and per-base qualities are unavailable. The data belong to a study of the immune and genomic landscape of osteosarcoma (TCRdb year 2020). Notes on the research overall: A total of roughly 44 pediatric and adult patients with high-grade osteosarcoma made up the overall cohort, and the median age at diagnosis was approximately 25 years (range roughly 5-90). The goal of the study was to explain why immune checkpoint inhibitors have shown limited clinical activity in osteosarcoma. Each of three patients provided a couple of samples from the same tumor site. The cohort was enriched for poor-risk disease, with 73% showing unfavorable pathologic response to standard therapy and 55% to 70% deceased. The study profiled osteosarcoma specimens with whole genome, RNA and T-cell receptor sequencing plus immunohistochemistry and reverse phase protein arrays to define immunogenic potential. In the overall cohort, approximately 59% of patients were male, and localized disease at diagnosis was presented by 70% to 85% of patients. TCR sequencing results were integrated with transcriptome, protein array and immunostaining data to characterize the osteosarcoma immunogenomic landscape. Study-wide findings and limitations: Sample size was not determined by any statistical method, because osteosarcoma is rare and every possible sample was collected. Alongside the frozen tumor specimens, matched blood was collected from only a couple of patients. TCR productive clonality was greater in the immune-hot C3 cluster than in the cold C1 cluster, although TCR productive clonality remained low overall. Overall, productive TCR clonality was low, with a mean of 0.09 and a maximum of 0.3, which suggests limited clonal expansion of T cells. In five cases a single hyperexpanded clone dominated the repertoire, and each of those five cases had fewer than 100 T-cell clonotypes. Clonality benchmarks were derived from external normal skin and healthy peripheral blood data rather than from matched normal tissue.

Post-treatment primary, local recurrence and metastasis tumors from poor-prognosis patients were used as specimens. TCR beta chain CDR3 regions were immunosequenced using the ImmunoSEQ Assay (Adaptive Biotechnologies). The original pipeline was this. TCRB rearrangements, read counts, read proportions and gene usage were exported through the ImmunoSEQ Analyzer platform. T-cell clonality was calculated from productive rearrangements as 1 minus Pielou's evenness. In the clonal space homeostasis analysis, clonotypes were sorted into rare, small, medium, large or hyperexpanded (0.01 to 1 of the repertoire) bins. TCR productive clonality was compared across immune clusters C1, C2 and C3 using the Wilcoxon rank sum test. TCRdb retrieved this table from immuneACCESS and kept in-frame rearrangements only. Not all clones are present; in checked studies, unresolved V genes account for under half, and no reason is known for the remainder. V and J calls and clone size come straight from that table; D and trimming were deduced from the DNA. The table for this sample lists about 4,600 clones; 60% to 80% of them were counted only once. The ten largest clones represent approximately 16% of the sample.

From V the trimming removes 4 bases and from J it removes 5 bases, while the gene matches leave 9 bases of the junction unaccounted for. Inclusive of the bounding cysteine and phenylalanine, the CDR3 is 16 residues long. This entry keeps only the CDR3 DNA: 48 bases, framed from base 1. Sequences MDHEN (CDR1) and SYDVKM (CDR2) are obtained from the germline V gene. The TCR sequence derives from a human donor with osteosarcoma. The sample comprised osteosarcoma tumor tissue from the femur. The sequence is built from TRBV28 and TRBJ2-7; TRBD2 aligns with 12 central bases. The CDR3 sequence is CASSSWTSGTGNEQYF. The nucleotide sequence is TGTGCCAGCAGTTCTTGGACTAGCGGGACAGGTAACGAGCAGTACTTC.